The source of this T cell receptor beta chain is a study of T-cell reconstitution after alpha-beta-depleted transplantation in children. The V gene lost 0 bases and the J gene lost 7 bases, with 14 bases spanning the gap. The CDR3 totals 15 residues. The germline gives CDR1 SGHRS, CDR2 YFSETQ. It was with unique molecular identifiers that the TCRbeta library was prepared. TCRdb re-called the PCR reads with MiXCR, one entry per CDR3 protein. The repertoire holds hundreds of thousands of distinct CDR3 sequences, with approximately 17% as singletons. Here the sequenced sample was PBMCs from the stem cell graft donor, taken from the stem cell graft. The source of this sequence is a human donor who donated a stem cell graft to a child with acute myeloid leukemia. The J gene is TRBJ2-1, the V gene TRBV5-1; TRBD1 might be the D (6 bases). The CDR3 DNA follows: TGCGCCAGCAGCTTGGCTACAGGGCCTAGGAATGAGCAGTTCTTC. The encoded protein is CASSLATGPRNEQFF.